The 6 T cell receptor beta chains presented below share a single source sample, sequenced in a study of neurological immune-mediated disorders. MiXCR, applied by TCRdb to the 5' RACE reads, yields one record per CDR3 protein. Among 50,000 or so distinct CDR3 sequences listed, 9% to 12% were seen once. Sequenced input: PBMCs. Receptor source: a woman between 40 and 50 years old with HTLV-1-associated myelopathy (HAM/TSP).

This clonotype was seen many times. The V gene is TRBV5-1, the J gene TRBJ1-1; a possible D gene is TRBD1 (5 bases). The CDR3 spans 14 residues. The ends were cut back, 0 bases at V and 3 bases at J, with 9 bases in the middle. Germline V gene lookup returns CDR1 SGHRS and CDR2 YFSETQ. The CDR3 DNA reads as TGCGCCAGCAGCTTGGCCGGGGGATACACTGAAGCTTTCTTT. It specifies CASSLAGGYTEAFF.

This clonotype was seen at least ten times. The chain has TRBV10-3 and TRBJ1-5; D possibly corresponds to TRBD1 (5 bases). Germline V lookup: CDR1 ENHRY, CDR2 SYGVKD. CDR3 length equals 16 residues. V gave up 8 bases and J gave up 2 bases, with 19 bases separating them. DNA of the CDR3: TGTGCCATCGGGGACGGGGGTCCCCTAGGCAATCAGCCCCAGCATTTT. Translating gives CAIGDGGPLGNQPQHF.

This clonotype occurred many times. The genes are TRBV4-1 and TRBJ1-1; D is uncertain. The CDR3 is made up of 15 amino acids. Germline V gene sequence: CDR1 MGHRA, CDR2 YSYEKL. V was trimmed by 7 bases and J by 4 bases, leaving 19 bases between them. The CDR3 DNA reads as TGCGCCAGCACCCCGGGAATGATAGGGTTCACTGAAGCTTTCTTT. Its protein is CASTPGMIGFTEAFF.

This clonotype was counted ten times or more. The gene calls are TRBV15 and TRBJ1-1, with TRBD1 as a possible D gene (5 bases). Trimming pared 1 base from V and 5 bases from J, leaving 14 bases between. CDR1 LNHNV and CDR2 YYDKDF come from the germline V gene (reference sequence). This CDR3 comprises 15 residues. The CDR3 here is CATSRALPGRTEAFF. CDR3 sequence (DNA): TGTGCCACCAGCAGAGCCCTCCCAGGGCGAACTGAAGCTTTCTTT.

This clonotype was observed at least ten times. The gene calls are TRBV4-3 and TRBJ2-1; tentatively, D is TRBD1 or TRBD2 (5 bases each). The CDR3 totals 16 residues. Trimming removed 0 bases at V and 6 bases at J, with 15 bases between. CDR1 and CDR2 (germline): LGHNA, YSLEER. The CDR3 coding sequence is TGCGCCAGCAGCCAAGAACCGGGACCATACCCCAATGAGCAGTTCTTC. Residues: CASSQEPGPYPNEQFF.

This clonotype showed up many times. This chain joins TRBV7-2 and TRBJ1-3; the D is unclear. In germline, CDR1 is SGHTA, CDR2 FQGNSA. V lost 5 bases and J lost 4, with 15 bases in between. The CDR3 has 15 residues. The CDR3 region is CASSLSGEEGNTIYF. The CDR3 DNA reads TGTGCCAGCAGCCTCTCCGGGGAAGAGGGAAACACCATATATTTT.